The present TCR beta chain was sequenced within a study of blood T cell repertoires in COVID-19. The overall study: Samples taken during acute and convalescent COVID-19 were collected in the United States, Italy and Spain.

The V gene's germline CDR1 is MGHRA and CDR2 YSYEKL. The CDR3 covers 17 residues. The V gene lost 0 bases and the J gene lost 4 bases, with 13 bases spanning the gap. The repertoire was sequenced with immunoSEQ multiplex PCR; TCRdb's copy has only in-frame clones and lacks some. The repertoire has about 140,000 clones, approximately 86% of them found once; the top ten carry less than 2%. Material for sequencing was peripheral blood. This clonotype originated in a woman in her fifties or sixties with acute or convalescent COVID-19. V gene TRBV4-1 combines with J gene TRBJ1-6, with D possibly being TRBD1 (6 bases). The CDR3 loop is CASSQDPRQVYNSPLHF. The CDR3 coding sequence is TGCGCCAGCAGCCAAGATCCCCGACAGGTTTATAATTCACCCCTCCACTTT.